These 22 T cell receptor beta chains were all obtained from the same sample, sequenced in a study of T cell changes during pregnancy in multiple sclerosis. Assay: immunoSEQ multiplex PCR; the TCRdb copy retains only in-frame clones and omits some. The sample has over 40,000 clones; around nine tenths are singletons. The sequencing here drew on peripheral blood, taken in the first trimester of pregnancy. The source is a female donor in good health, enrolled as a control in a pregnancy study.

The V call is TRBV6-6, the J call TRBJ1-3, with 9 bases that match TRBD1. V gave up 6 bases and J gave up 8 bases; unmatched junction bases: 5. CDR1 and CDR2 from the germline V gene are MNHNY and SVGAGI (reference sequence). This CDR3 comprises 13 residues. The CDR3 loop is CASRTTGGDTIYF. CDR3 sequence (DNA): TGTGCCAGCAGGACGACAGGGGGAGACACCATATATTTT.

The chain is built from TRBV9 and TRBJ2-7; 14 nucleotides line up with TRBD2. The CDR3 is made up of 16 amino acids. V lost 4 bases, J lost 3 bases, and 6 bases stayed unmatched. Germline V lookup: CDR1 SGDLS, CDR2 YYNGEE. The CDR3 sequence is CASSPRLAGGNYEQYF. The CDR3 nucleotides are TGTGCCAGCAGCCCAAGACTAGCGGGGGGGAACTACGAGCAGTACTTC.

The chain joins TRBV7-2 to TRBJ1-2; perhaps TRBD1 as D (6 bases). The V gene's germline CDR1 is SGHTA and CDR2 FQGNSA. There are 17 residues in the CDR3. The V and J ends lost 5 bases and 3 bases respectively, with 22 bases between them. The CDR3 region is CASSPPLGGPIYYGYTF. CDR3 DNA sequence: TGTGCCAGCAGCCCCCCGCTGGGGGGGCCAATATACTATGGCTACACCTTC.

The V call is TRBV6-1, the J call TRBJ2-7; D is undetermined. Trimming pared 3 bases from V and 5 bases from J, leaving 14 bases between. The CDR3 extends over 14 amino acids. Germline V CDR1 and CDR2: MNHNS, SASEGT. CDR3 residues: CASSETTDTHEQYF. DNA for the CDR3: TGTGCCAGCAGTGAGACGACCGACACTCACGAGCAGTACTTC.

This clone was counted once. The gene calls are TRBV5-8 and TRBJ2-1; D may be TRBD2 (6 bases). Between the trimmed V and J ends, which lost 3 bases and 0 bases, there was a span of 13 bases. The CDR3 totals 16 residues. Germline CDR1 and CDR2: SGHTS and YDEGEE. The CDR3 spells CASSSPGLRSYNEQFF. CDR3 coding DNA: TGTGCCAGCAGCTCGCCGGGACTCCGCTCCTACAATGAGCAGTTCTTC.

This clone occurred once. The rearrangement joins TRBV5-1 to TRBJ2-1; no definite D call. Germline V gene lookup returns CDR1 SGHRS and CDR2 YFSETQ. The CDR3 sequence is 12 residues long. V dropped 4 bases and J dropped 7 bases, with 9 bases sitting between them. CDR3 sequence: CASSGDLNEQFF. The CDR3, as DNA: TGCGCCAGCAGCGGAGACTTGAATGAGCAGTTCTTC.

The J gene is TRBJ2-1, the V gene TRBV7-9, with 11 positions matching TRBD2. The CDR3 covers 16 residues. With 5 bases clipped from V and 2 bases from J, the junction kept 5 bases outside the gene matches. Germline V gives CDR1 SEHNR, CDR2 FQNEAQ (reference sequence). The CDR3 sequence: CASSPHSGGAYNEQFF. CDR3 sequence (DNA): TGTGCCAGCAGCCCCCATAGCGGGGGGGCCTACAATGAGCAGTTCTTC.

The count of this clone is one. CDR3 sequence reads: CSVNRGFEQYF. The CDR3 DNA follows: TGCAGCGTTAATCGAGGGTTCGAGCAGTACTTC. V is TRBV29-1 and J is TRBJ2-7; D perhaps matches TRBD2 (5 bases). V shed 5 bases and J shed 6 bases, with 11 bases lying between them. The CDR3 extends over 11 amino acids. Germline lookup yields CDR1 SQVTM and CDR2 ANQGSEA.

The chain recombines TRBV6-6 with TRBJ2-6, with D possibly being TRBD2 (7 bases). V dropped 0 bases and J dropped 18 bases, with 21 bases sitting between them. Germline values: CDR1 MNHNY, CDR2 SVGAGI (reference sequence). This CDR3 spans 15 amino acids. The CDR3 is CASSYSGGLGTSETF. Here the CDR3 DNA reads TGTGCCAGCAGTTACTCGGGGGGGCTTGGGACCTCCGAGACTTTC.

This sequence joins TRBV5-6 and TRBJ1-1; TRBD1 matches 9 bases. The CDR3 runs 15 residues. Germline trimming cut 4 bases from V and 1 base from J; bases unmatched to any gene: 5. CDR1 SGHDT and CDR2 YYEEEE come from the germline V gene. CDR3 coding DNA: TGTGCCAGCAGCCTGCCGGGACAGGGGAACACTGAAGCTTTCTTT. As protein: CASSLPGQGNTEAFF.

This chain uses TRBV7-9 with TRBJ2-1; 8 positions match TRBD1. This CDR3 has 17 amino acids. Germline V gives CDR1 SEHNR, CDR2 FQNEAQ (reference sequence). V shed 6 bases and J 6 bases; nucleotides not matched to a gene: 16. In nucleotides, the CDR3 is TGTGCCAGCAGGATAGGGGTTGGGAGACAGGGGTCCAATGAGCAGTTCTTC. This gives the protein CASRIGVGRQGSNEQFF. Complete variable domain (other parts from reference TRBV7-9 and TRBJ2-1): DTGVSQNPRHKITKRGQNVTFRCDPISEHNRLYWYRQTLGQGPEFLTYFQNEAQLEKSRLLSDRFSAERPKGSFSTLEIQRTEQGDSAMYLCASRIGVGRQGSNEQFFGPGTRLTVL.

The chain couples TRBV6-6 to TRBJ2-7; TRBD2 matches at 10 bases. Germline values: CDR1 MNHNY, CDR2 SVGAGI (reference sequence). The CDR3 runs 16 residues. After removal of 5 bases from V and 3 bases from J, the junction contained 10 bases not matched to a gene. The CDR3 coding sequence is TGTGCCAGCAGTGCATCCCTAGCGGGAGTAGTCTACGAGCAGTACTTC. Translated, it gives CASSASLAGVVYEQYF.

The chain joins TRBV6-1 to TRBJ2-5; D perhaps matches TRBD1 (6 bases). Germline V gene sequence: CDR1 MNHNS, CDR2 SASEGT. V lost 5 bases, J lost 4 bases, and 11 bases lay in between. The CDR3 is 13 residues long. The CDR3, as DNA: TGTGCCAGCAGTTCGGACAGTAGAGAGACCCAGTACTTC. It specifies CASSSDSRETQYF.

The chain recombines TRBV18 with TRBJ1-5, with a tentative D call TRBD1 (5 bases). This CDR3 has 15 residues. The ends were cut back, 2 bases at V and 2 bases at J, with 10 bases in the middle. CDR1 and CDR2 (germline): KGHSH, LQKENI. Here the CDR3 reads CASSPYGGGNQPQHF. CDR3 DNA: TGTGCCAGCTCACCATATGGAGGGGGCAATCAGCCCCAGCATTTT.

The chain recombines TRBV9 with TRBJ2-5; D possibly corresponds to TRBD1 (5 bases). V lost 2 bases to trimming and J lost 5 bases, with 16 bases between them. Germline lookup yields CDR1 SGDLS and CDR2 YYNGEE. The CDR3 sequence is 15 residues long. The DNA of the CDR3 is TGTGCCAGCAGCGTTTTAGGGGCCTTCGGGGAGACCCAGTACTTC. Its translation: CASSVLGAFGETQYF. Full variable domain (outside the CDR3, taken from reference TRBV9 and TRBJ2-5): DSGVTQTPKHLITATGQRVTLRCSPRSGDLSVYWYQQSLDQGLQFLIQYYNGEERAKGNILERFSAQQFPDLHSELNLSSLELGDSALYFCASSVLGAFGETQYFGPGTRLLVL.

Here the CDR3 reads CASSYGTLYNEQFF. In nucleotides, the CDR3 is TGTGCCAGCAGTTACGGGACACTATACAATGAGCAGTTCTTC. The rearrangement joins TRBV6-5 to TRBJ2-1; D is perhaps TRBD1 (6 bases). CDR1 is MNHEY and CDR2 is SVGAGI in the germline V gene. There are 14 residues in the CDR3. V was clipped by 2 bases and J by 4 bases, with 9 bases between them.

The chain combines TRBV6-5 with TRBJ1-1, with 7 bases aligning to TRBD1. V shed 11 bases and J 0 bases; nucleotides not matched to a gene: 6. This CDR3 is 13 amino acids long. Germline-derived CDR1 and CDR2 are MNHEY and SVGAGI. Here the CDR3 DNA reads TGTGCCGCGTCGGGACAGATGAACACTGAAGCTTTCTTT. Protein: CAASGQMNTEAFF.

The gene calls are TRBV4-2 and TRBJ1-6, with 7 bases lining up with TRBD1. Trimming removed 1 base from V and 6 bases from J; junction bases left unmatched: 9. CDR3 length equals 17 residues. Germline assignment: CDR1 LGHNA and CDR2 YNFKEQ. The CDR3: CASSQVSSNRGNSPLHF. The CDR3 nucleotides read TGTGCCAGCAGCCAAGTGAGTTCAAACAGGGGTAATTCACCCCTCCACTTT.

This chain joins TRBV7-9 and TRBJ2-7; 8 bases match TRBD2. The CDR3 is 16 residues long. The V segment lost 5 bases and the J segment 2 bases; nucleotides outside the gene matches: 11. In germline, CDR1 is SEHNR, CDR2 FQNEAQ (reference sequence). CDR3 region: CASSLTGGGGPYEQYF. DNA for the CDR3: TGTGCCAGCAGCCTGACGGGGGGGGGCGGCCCCTACGAGCAGTACTTC.

The CDR3 nucleotides read TGTGCCAGCTCACCACCCGTAACACAGGGGGACACTGAAGCTTTCTTT. This encodes CASSPPVTQGDTEAFF. The chain links TRBV18 to TRBJ1-1; TRBD1 matches 8 bases. This CDR3 contains 16 residues. From germline, CDR1 is KGHSH and CDR2 LQKENI. After removal of 0 bases from V and 3 bases from J, the junction contained 6 bases not matched to a gene. Using reference TRBV18 and TRBJ1-1 for the parts outside the CDR3, the full variable domain is NAGVMQNPRHLVRRRGQEARLRCSPMKGHSHVYWYRQLPEEGLKFMVYLQKENIIDESGMPKERFSAEFPKEGPSILRIQQVVRGDSAAYFCASSPPVTQGDTEAFFGQGTRLTVV.

This chain connects TRBV7-2 to TRBJ1-1; 7 bases are a match to TRBD1. The CDR3 sequence is 14 residues long. Germline trimming cut 5 bases from V and 4 bases from J; bases unmatched to any gene: 7. Germline V gene lookup returns CDR1 SGHTA and CDR2 FQGNSA. The CDR3: CASSATGRVTEAFF. In nucleotides, the CDR3 is TGTGCCAGCAGCGCGACAGGGCGAGTCACTGAAGCTTTCTTT.

The chain is built from TRBV7-8 and TRBJ2-2; tentative D call: TRBD1 (6 bases). Trimming took off 6 bases at V and 5 bases at J, with 10 bases between the two ends. Per the germline V gene, CDR1 is SGHVS and CDR2 is FQNEAQ. The CDR3 contains 13 residues. As DNA, the CDR3 is TGTGCCAGCAGACATAGGGGGACCGGGGAGCTGTTTTTT. Its protein is CASRHRGTGELFF.